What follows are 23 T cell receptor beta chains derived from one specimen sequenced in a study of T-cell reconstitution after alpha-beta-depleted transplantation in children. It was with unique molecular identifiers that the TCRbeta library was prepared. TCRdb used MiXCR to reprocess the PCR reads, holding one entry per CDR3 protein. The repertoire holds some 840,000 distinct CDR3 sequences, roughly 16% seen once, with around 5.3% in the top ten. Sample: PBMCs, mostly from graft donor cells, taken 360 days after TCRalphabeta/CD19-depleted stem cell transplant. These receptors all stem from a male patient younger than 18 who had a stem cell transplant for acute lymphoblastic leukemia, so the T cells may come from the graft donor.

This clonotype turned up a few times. This CDR3 reads CAIREREGYNEQFF. In DNA form, the CDR3 reads TGTGCCATCAGGGAGCGGGAGGGCTACAATGAGCAGTTCTTC. The chain couples TRBV10-3 to TRBJ2-1, with TRBD2 identical over 10 bases. The CDR3 length is 14 residues. The V segment lost 6 bases and the J segment 3 bases; nucleotides outside the gene matches: 2. The germline CDR1 and CDR2 sequences are ENHRY and SYGVKD.

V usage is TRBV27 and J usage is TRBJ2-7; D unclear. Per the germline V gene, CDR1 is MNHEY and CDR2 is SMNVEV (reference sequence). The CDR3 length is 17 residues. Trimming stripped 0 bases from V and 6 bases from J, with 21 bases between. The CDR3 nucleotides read TGTGCCAGCAGTTTATCGAAAGGGCTTGGCGGATATAGCGAGCAGTACTTC. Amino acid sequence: CASSLSKGLGGYSEQYF.

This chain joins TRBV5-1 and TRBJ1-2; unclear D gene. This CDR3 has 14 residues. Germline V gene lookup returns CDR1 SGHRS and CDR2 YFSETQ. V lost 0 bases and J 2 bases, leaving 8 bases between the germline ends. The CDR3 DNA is TGCGCCAGCAGCTTGGACAGAGCCAACTATGGCTACACCTTC. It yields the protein CASSLDRANYGYTF.

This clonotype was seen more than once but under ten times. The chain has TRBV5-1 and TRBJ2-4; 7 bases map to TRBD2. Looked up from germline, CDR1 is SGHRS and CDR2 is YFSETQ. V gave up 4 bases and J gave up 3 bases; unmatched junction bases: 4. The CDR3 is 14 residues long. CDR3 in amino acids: CASSPGTIKNIQYF. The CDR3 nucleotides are TGCGCCAGCAGCCCCGGGACTATCAAAAACATTCAGTACTTC.

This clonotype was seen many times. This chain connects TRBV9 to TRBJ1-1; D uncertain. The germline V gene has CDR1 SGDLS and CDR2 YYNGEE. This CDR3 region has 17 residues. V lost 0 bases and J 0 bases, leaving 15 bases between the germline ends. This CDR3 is CASSVGGGGWMNTEAFF. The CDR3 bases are TGTGCCAGCAGCGTAGGCGGAGGCGGATGGATGAACACTGAAGCTTTCTTT. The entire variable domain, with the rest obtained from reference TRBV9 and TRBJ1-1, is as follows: DSGVTQTPKHLITATGQRVTLRCSPRSGDLSVYWYQQSLDQGLQFLIQYYNGEERAKGNILERFSAQQFPDLHSELNLSSLELGDSALYFCASSVGGGGWMNTEAFFGQGTRLTVV.

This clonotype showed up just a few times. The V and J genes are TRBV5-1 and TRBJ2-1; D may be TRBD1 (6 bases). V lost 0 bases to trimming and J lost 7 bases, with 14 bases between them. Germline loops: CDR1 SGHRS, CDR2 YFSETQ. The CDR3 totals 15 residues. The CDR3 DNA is TGCGCCAGCAGCTTGGCAACAGGGATGGGTAATGAGCAGTTCTTC. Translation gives CASSLATGMGNEQFF.

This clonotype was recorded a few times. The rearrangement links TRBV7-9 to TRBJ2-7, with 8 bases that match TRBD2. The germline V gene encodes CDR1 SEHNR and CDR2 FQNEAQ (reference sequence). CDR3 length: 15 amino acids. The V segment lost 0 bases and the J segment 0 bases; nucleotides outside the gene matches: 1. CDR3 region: CASSLAGLVSYEQYF. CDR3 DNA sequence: TGTGCCAGCAGCTTAGCGGGACTAGTCTCCTACGAGCAGTACTTC. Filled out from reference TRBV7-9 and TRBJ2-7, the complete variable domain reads DTGVSQNPRHKITKRGQNVTFRCDPISEHNRLYWYRQTLGQGPEFLTYFQNEAQLEKSRLLSDRFSAERPKGSFSTLEIQRTEQGDSAMYLCASSLAGLVSYEQYFGPGTRLTVT.

The CDR3 here is CASSQDLSREGHTGELFF. CDR3 DNA: TGCGCCAGCAGCCAAGATCTTTCGCGGGAGGGGCACACCGGGGAGCTGTTTTTT. The chain uses TRBV4-1 and TRBJ2-2, with 9 bases identical to TRBD2. Germline CDR1 reads MGHRA; CDR2 reads YSYEKL. V lost 0 bases, J lost 3 bases, and 8 bases stayed unmatched. This CDR3 has 18 amino acids.

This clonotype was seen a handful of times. The CDR3 spells CASSSRAAGGSTPQYF. For the CDR3, the DNA is TGTGCCAGCAGCTCTAGGGCAGCGGGAGGGTCCACGCCGCAGTATTTT. The rearrangement uses TRBV7-3 and TRBJ2-3; 10 bases fit TRBD2. Per the germline V gene, CDR1 is SGHTA and CDR2 is FQGTGA. Trimming removed 4 bases from V and 10 bases from J; junction bases left unmatched: 14. This CDR3 spans 16 amino acids. Variable domain in full (rest from reference TRBV7-3 and TRBJ2-3): GAGVSQTPSNKVTEKGKYVELRCDPISGHTALYWYRQSLGQGPEFLIYFQGTGAADDSGLPNDRFFAVRPEGSVSTLKIQRTERGDSAVYLCASSSRAAGGSTPQYFGPGTRLTVL.

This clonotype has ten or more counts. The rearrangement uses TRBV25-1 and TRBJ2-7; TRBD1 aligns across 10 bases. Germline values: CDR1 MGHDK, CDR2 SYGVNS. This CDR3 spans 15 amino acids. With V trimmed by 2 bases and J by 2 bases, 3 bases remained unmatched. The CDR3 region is CASSEIGTGAYEQYF. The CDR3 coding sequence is TGTGCCAGCAGTGAAATTGGGACAGGGGCCTACGAGCAGTACTTC.

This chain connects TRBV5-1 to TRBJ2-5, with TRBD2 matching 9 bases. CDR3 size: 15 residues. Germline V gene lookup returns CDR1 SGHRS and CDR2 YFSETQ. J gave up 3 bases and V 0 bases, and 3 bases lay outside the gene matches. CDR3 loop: CASSLGASGKETQYF. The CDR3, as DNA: TGCGCCAGCAGCTTGGGGGCTAGCGGGAAAGAGACCCAGTACTTC.

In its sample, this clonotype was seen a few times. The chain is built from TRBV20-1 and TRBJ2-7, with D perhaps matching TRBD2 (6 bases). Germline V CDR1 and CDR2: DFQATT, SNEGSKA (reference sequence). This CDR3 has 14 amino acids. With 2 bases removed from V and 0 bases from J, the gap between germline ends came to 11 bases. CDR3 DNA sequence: TGCAGTGCTAGAAGTGGCGGGATCTCCTACGAGCAGTACTTC. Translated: CSARSGGISYEQYF.

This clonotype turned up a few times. The CDR3 coding sequence is TGTGCCAGCAGTGACGGGCTTACAGGGGAGCAGTTCTTC. Translated, it gives CASSDGLTGEQFF. The chain recombines TRBV27 with TRBJ2-1, with D possibly TRBD1 on 6 matching bases. V was cut by 5 bases and J by 10 bases, with 15 bases left in between. Germline V CDR1 and CDR2: MNHEY, SMNVEV (reference sequence). This CDR3 region has 13 residues.

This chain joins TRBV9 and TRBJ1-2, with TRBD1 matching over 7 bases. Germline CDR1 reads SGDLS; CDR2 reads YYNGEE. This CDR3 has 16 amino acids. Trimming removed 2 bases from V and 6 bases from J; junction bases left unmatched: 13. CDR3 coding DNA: TGTGCCAGCAGCGTCCAATACCCCGACAGGGAGGATGGCTACACCTTC. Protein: CASSVQYPDREDGYTF.

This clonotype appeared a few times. The CDR3 loop reads CASSLTPNSPLHF. As DNA, the CDR3 is TGTGCCAGCAGTTTGACGCCCAATTCACCCCTCCACTTT. V is TRBV28 and J is TRBJ1-6, with D hard to call. The CDR3 has 13 residues. V was pared by 3 bases and J by 7 bases, with 7 bases between. Per the germline V gene, CDR1 is MDHEN and CDR2 is SYDVKM.

The CDR3, as DNA: TGTGCCAGCAGCTTAGGAGGCGGGCCAAGCTCCTACAATGAGCAGTTCTTC. The encoded protein is CASSLGGGPSSYNEQFF. V is TRBV7-2 and J is TRBJ2-1; TRBD2 is a possible D gene (5 bases). The CDR3 runs 17 residues. Trimming stripped 1 base from V and 0 bases from J, with 13 bases between. Germline CDR1 is SGHTA and CDR2 is FQGNSA.

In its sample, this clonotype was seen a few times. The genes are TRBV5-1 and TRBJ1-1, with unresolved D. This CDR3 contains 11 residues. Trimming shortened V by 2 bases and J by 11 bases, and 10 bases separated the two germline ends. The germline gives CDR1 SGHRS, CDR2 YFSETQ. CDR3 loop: CASSFGPWAFF. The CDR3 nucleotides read TGCGCCAGCAGCTTTGGGCCTTGGGCTTTCTTT.

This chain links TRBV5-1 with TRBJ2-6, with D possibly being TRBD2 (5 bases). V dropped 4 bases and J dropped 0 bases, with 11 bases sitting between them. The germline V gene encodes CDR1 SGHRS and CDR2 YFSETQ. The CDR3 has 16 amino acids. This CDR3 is CASSPRDVSGANVLTF. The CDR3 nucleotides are TGCGCCAGCAGCCCTCGGGATGTCTCTGGGGCCAACGTCCTGACTTTC.

The CDR3 loop reads CAISTQGAHEQYF. The CDR3, as DNA: TGTGCCATCAGTACACAGGGGGCACACGAGCAGTACTTC. This sequence joins TRBV10-3 and TRBJ2-7; 9 positions match TRBD1. V was pared by 5 bases and J by 5 bases, with 4 bases of the junction left unmatched. The germline gives CDR1 ENHRY, CDR2 SYGVKD. CDR3 length equals 13 residues.

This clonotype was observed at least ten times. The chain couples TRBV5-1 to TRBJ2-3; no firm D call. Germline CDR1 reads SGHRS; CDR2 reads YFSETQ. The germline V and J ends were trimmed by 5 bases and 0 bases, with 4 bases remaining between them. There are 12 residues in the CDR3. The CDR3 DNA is TGCGCCAGCAGGTTTAGCACAGATACGCAGTATTTT. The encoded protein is CASRFSTDTQYF.

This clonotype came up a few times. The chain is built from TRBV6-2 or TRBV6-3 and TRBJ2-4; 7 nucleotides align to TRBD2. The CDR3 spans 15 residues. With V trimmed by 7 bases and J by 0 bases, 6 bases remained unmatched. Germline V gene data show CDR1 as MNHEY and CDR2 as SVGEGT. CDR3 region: CASTSGGVAKNIQYF. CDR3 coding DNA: TGTGCCAGCACCTCGGGGGGAGTAGCCAAAAACATTCAGTACTTC.

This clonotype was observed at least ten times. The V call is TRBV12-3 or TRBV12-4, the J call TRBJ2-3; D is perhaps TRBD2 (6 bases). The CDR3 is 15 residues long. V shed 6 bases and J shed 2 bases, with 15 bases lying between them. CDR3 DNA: TGTGCCAGCAGCGCTCGGACTATCCCCACAGATACGCAGTATTTT. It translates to CASSARTIPTDTQYF.

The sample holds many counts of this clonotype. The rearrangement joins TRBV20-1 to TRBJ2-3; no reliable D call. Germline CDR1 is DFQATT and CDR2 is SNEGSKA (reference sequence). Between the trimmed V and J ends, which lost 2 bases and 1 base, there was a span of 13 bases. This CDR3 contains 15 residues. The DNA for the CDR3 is TGCAGTGCTAGAAGAATAACCGTGGGCACAGATACGCAGTATTTT. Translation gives CSARRITVGTDTQYF.